This T cell receptor beta chain came from a study of PD-1 blockade in classical Hodgkin lymphoma. Findings and limits, study-wide: TCR diversity at baseline was reported to be reduced in newly diagnosed patients relative to healthy donors.

The trim removed 6 bases at V and 1 base at J, leaving 8 bases unmatched. The germline CDR1 and CDR2 sequences are LNHDA and SQIVND (reference sequence). This CDR3 has 15 amino acids. Concerning this clone: Its specificity is not known.

This sample's time point: newly diagnosed, previously untreated cHL patient sample. Sequencing was performed with immunoSEQ multiplex PCR; in TCRdb, only in-frame clones are kept and a portion is missing. The profile shows 20,000 to 25,000 clones, around 94% of them singletons. Sequenced sample: peripheral blood mononuclear cells (PBMCs). This clonotype was obtained from a human donor with classical Hodgkin lymphoma. The chain is built from TRBV19 and TRBJ2-7; TRBD1 aligns across 8 bases. The CDR3 loop reads CASSLRQGPSYEQYF. The CDR3, as DNA: TGTGCCAGTAGCCTCCGACAGGGGCCATCCTACGAGCAGTACTTC.